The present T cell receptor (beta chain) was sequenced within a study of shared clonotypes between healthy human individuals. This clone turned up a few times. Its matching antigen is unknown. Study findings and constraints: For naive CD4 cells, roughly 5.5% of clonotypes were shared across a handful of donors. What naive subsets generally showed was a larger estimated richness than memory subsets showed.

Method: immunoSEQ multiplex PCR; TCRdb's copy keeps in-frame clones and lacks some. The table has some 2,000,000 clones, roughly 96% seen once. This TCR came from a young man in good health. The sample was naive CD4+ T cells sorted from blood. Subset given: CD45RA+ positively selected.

The CDR3 sequence: CASSVEITGELFF. CDR3 in DNA: TGTGCCAGCAGCGTAGAAATAACCGGGGAGCTGTTTTTT. The gene calls are TRBV9 and TRBJ2-2; no reliable D call. The V gene lost 0 bases and the J gene lost 5 bases, with 5 bases spanning the gap. The germline gives CDR1 SGDLS, CDR2 YYNGEE. CDR3 length equals 13 residues.